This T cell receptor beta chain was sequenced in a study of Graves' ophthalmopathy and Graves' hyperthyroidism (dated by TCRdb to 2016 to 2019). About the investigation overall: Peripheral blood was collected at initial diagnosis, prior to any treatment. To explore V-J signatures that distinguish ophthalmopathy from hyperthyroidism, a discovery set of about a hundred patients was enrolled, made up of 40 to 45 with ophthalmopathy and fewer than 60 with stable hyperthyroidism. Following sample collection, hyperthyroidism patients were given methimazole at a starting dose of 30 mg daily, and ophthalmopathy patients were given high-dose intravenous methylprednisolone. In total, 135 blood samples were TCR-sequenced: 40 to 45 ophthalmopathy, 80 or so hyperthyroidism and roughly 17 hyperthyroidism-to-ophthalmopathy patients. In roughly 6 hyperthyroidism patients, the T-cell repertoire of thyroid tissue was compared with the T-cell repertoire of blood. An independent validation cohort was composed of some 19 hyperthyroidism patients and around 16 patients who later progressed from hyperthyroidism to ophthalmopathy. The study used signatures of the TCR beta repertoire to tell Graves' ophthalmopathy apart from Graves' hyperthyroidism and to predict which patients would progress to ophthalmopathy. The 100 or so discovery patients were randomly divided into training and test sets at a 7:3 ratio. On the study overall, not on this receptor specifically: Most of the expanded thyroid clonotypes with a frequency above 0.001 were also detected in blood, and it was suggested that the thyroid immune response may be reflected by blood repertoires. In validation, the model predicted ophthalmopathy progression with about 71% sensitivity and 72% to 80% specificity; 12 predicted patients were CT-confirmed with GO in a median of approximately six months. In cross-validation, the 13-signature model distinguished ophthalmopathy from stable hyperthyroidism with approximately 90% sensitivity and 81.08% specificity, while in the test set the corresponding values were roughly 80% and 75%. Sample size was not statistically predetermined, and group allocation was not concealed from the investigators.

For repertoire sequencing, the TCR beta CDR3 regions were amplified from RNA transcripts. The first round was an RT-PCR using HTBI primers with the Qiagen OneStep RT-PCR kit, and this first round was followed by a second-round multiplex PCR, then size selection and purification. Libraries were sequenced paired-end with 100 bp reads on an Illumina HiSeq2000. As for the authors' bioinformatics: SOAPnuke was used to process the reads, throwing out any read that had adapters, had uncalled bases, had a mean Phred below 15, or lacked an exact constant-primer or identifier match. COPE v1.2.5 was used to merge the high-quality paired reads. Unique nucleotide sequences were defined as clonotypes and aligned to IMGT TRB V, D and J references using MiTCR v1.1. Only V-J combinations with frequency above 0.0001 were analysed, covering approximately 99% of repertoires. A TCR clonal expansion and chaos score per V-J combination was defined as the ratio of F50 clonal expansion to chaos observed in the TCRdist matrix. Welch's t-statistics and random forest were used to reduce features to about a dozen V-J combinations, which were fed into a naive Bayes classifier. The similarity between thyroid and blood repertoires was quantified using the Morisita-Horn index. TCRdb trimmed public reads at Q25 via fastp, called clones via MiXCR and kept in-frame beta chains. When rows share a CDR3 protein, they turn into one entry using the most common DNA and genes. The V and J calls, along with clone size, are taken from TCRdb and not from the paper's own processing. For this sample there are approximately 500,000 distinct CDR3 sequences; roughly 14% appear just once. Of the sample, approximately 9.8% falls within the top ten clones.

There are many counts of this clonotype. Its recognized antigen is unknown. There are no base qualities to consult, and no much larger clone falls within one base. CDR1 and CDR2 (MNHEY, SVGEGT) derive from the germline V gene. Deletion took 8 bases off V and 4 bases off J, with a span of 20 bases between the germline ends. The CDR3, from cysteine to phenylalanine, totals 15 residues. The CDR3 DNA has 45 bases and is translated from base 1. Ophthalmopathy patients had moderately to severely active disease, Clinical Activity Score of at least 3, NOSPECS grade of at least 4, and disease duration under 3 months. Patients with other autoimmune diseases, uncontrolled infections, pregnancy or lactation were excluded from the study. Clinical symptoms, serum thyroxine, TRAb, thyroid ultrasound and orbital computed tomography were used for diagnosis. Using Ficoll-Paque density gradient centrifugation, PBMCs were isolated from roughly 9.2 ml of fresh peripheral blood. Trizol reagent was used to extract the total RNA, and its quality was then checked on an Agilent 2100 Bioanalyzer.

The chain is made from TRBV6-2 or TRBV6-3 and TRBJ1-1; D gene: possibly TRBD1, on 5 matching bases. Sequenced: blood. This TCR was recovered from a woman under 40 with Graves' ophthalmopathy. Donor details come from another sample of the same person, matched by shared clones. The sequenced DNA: TGTGCCAGCGGGGACCTTCACAAGGAGGTCACTGAAGCTTTCTTT. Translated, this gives CASGDLHKEVTEAFF.